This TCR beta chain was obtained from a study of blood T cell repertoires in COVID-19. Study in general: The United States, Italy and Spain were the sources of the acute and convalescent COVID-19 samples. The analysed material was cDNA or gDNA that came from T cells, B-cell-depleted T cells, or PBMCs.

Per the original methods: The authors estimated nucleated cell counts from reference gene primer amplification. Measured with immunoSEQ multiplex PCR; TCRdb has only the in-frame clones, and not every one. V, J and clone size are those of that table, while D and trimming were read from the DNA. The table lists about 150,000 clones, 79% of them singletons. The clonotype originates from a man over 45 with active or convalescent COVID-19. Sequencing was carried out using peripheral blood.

CDR3: CASSQDVGGGAGDNEQFF. Here the CDR3 DNA reads TGTGCCAGCAGCCAAGACGTTGGTGGGGGAGCGGGGGACAATGAGCAGTTCTTC. The chain combines TRBV3-1 (or the pseudogene TRBV3-2) with TRBJ2-1; TRBD2 matches 8 bases. The trim removed 0 bases at V and 5 bases at J, leaving 12 bases unmatched. The CDR3 is made up of 18 amino acids. The germline V gene has CDR1 LGHDT and CDR2 YNNKEL (reference sequence).